The present TCR beta chain was sequenced within a study of cytomegalovirus exposure and HLA in healthy donors. Study-wide findings and caveats: The study reported that TCR beta sequences accurately predicted HLA-A and HLA-B alleles in most subjects. For most TCR beta V segments, an earlier analysis put the productive rate at about 87% or about 30% of the time. A cluster of highly shared sequence variants was likely a sequencing artifact.

This PCR relied on a set of 60 Vbeta primers and 13 Jbeta primers. Profiled with immunoSEQ multiplex PCR; TCRdb holds only in-frame clones, not every one. Of approximately 140,000 clones in the sample, 55% to 80% were seen once. Worth noting for this clone: Antigen unknown.

V was pared by 2 bases and J by 5 bases, with 14 bases between. The CDR3 extends over 15 amino acids. Germline CDR1 and CDR2: LGHNA and YNFKEQ. The V call is TRBV4-2, the J call TRBJ2-3; maybe TRBD1 (5 bases). The sequenced material came from PBMCs. This TCR was recovered from a human donor in good health. The CDR3 region is CASSQQAADRDTQYF. CDR3 DNA sequence: TGTGCCAGCAGCCAACAGGCGGCAGACAGAGATACGCAGTATTTT.